This TCR beta chain is drawn from a study of T cells in Graves' hyperthyroidism and ophthalmopathy. Amplified TCR beta CDR3 regions derived from RNA transcripts. The HTBI primer set drove a first-round RT-PCR of the TCR CDR3. TCRdb used MiXCR to reprocess the multiplex PCR reads, holding one entry per CDR3 protein. This sample has about 640,000 distinct CDR3 sequences, with more than 12% found just once. This clonotype was seen a few times. The CDR3 runs 14 residues. Per the germline V gene, CDR1 is DFQATT and CDR2 is SNEGSKA (reference sequence). V dropped 0 bases and J dropped 9 bases, with 15 bases sitting between them.

This receptor was taken from a woman between 45 and 60 years old with Graves' ophthalmopathy. V usage is TRBV20-1 and J usage is TRBJ2-1; possible D gene TRBD1, 5 bases. Specimen: blood. The CDR3 loop is CSARDIGDRGEQFF. In nucleotides, the CDR3 is TGCAGTGCTAGAGATATAGGGGATAGAGGTGAGCAGTTCTTC.